A single sample gave rise to the 20 T cell receptor beta chains below, sequenced in a study of blood T cell repertoires in COVID-19. Repertoires were generated with immunoSEQ multiplex PCR, while TCRdb's copy carries only in-frame clones and drops some. In the table there are roughly 400,000 clones, around 87% of which are singletons. The sample comprised peripheral blood. All receptors come from a woman aged 60-75 years with COVID-19, enrolled during active disease.

V is TRBV2 and J is TRBJ2-3; tentatively, D is TRBD2 (6 bases). Trimming pared 6 bases from V and 6 bases from J, leaving 10 bases between. CDR3 length equals 12 residues. CDR1 SNHLY and CDR2 FYNNEI come from the germline V gene. CDR3 coding DNA: TGTGCCAGCAGGGGGACTCGCGATACGCAGTATTTT. It is translated as CASRGTRDTQYF. Drawing the rest from reference TRBV2 and TRBJ2-3, the complete variable domain is EPEVTQTPSHQVTQMGQEVILRCVPISNHLYFYWYRQILGQKVEFLVSFYNNEISEKSEIFDDQFSVERPDGSNFTLKIRSTKLEDSAMYFCASRGTRDTQYFGPGTRLTVL.

The chain carries TRBV27 and TRBJ2-7; 11 nucleotides match TRBD2. The CDR3 length is 16 residues. Germline V gene sequence: CDR1 MNHEY, CDR2 SMNVEV (reference sequence). V was clipped by 3 bases and J by 3 bases; unmatched bases: 7. In DNA, the CDR3 is TGTGCCAGCAGTTTCCAGGGACTAGCGGCAAACTACGAGCAGTACTTC. Translated, it gives CASSFQGLAANYEQYF.

As for this clone: Additional DNA sequences in this sample encode the identical CDR3. The rearrangement uses TRBV7-9 and TRBJ2-7, with a possible D match to TRBD1 (5 bases). This CDR3 region has 14 residues. Trimming left V 1 base short and J 4 bases short, with 11 bases between. Germline V gene data show CDR1 as SEHNR and CDR2 as FQNEAQ (reference sequence). This chain's CDR3 is CASSLGQGTYEQYF. Here the CDR3 DNA reads TGTGCCAGCAGCTTAGGCCAGGGAACGTACGAGCAGTACTTC.

The CDR3 here is CASSEGLAGGNEQFF. The CDR3 nucleotides read TGTGCCAGCAGTGAAGGACTAGCGGGGGGCAATGAGCAGTTCTTC. The chain joins TRBV6-1 to TRBJ2-1, with 13 positions matching TRBD2. The CDR3 has 15 amino acids. V shed 1 base, J shed 6 bases, and the junction held 0 bases outside the gene matches. Looked up from germline, CDR1 is MNHNS and CDR2 is SASEGT.

This sequence joins TRBV7-2 and TRBJ1-1, with D tentatively TRBD1 (6 bases). Deletions cut 2 bases from V and 3 bases from J, with 16 bases between. The CDR3 is made up of 16 amino acids. Germline assignment: CDR1 SGHTA and CDR2 FQGNSA. In DNA, the CDR3 is TGTGCCAGCAGCTTAAAGTCCTGGGGGACATACACTGAAGCTTTCTTT. Its translation: CASSLKSWGTYTEAFF.

The V gene is TRBV24-1, the J gene TRBJ1-2, with 7 bases aligning to TRBD1. V shed 4 bases, J shed 6 bases, and the junction held 7 bases outside the gene matches. The CDR3 has 14 residues. Germline V gives CDR1 KGHDR, CDR2 SFDVKD. DNA for the CDR3: TGTGCCACCAGTGACACGACAGGGATAAATGGCTACACCTTC. It is translated as CATSDTTGINGYTF.

The DNA of the CDR3 is TGTGCCTGGAGTGTAAGTTCCAGTCCATCCTACGAGCAGTACTTC. This sequence encodes CAWSVSSSPSYEQYF. V is TRBV30 and J is TRBJ2-7; D ambiguous. V was shortened by 0 bases and J by 1 base, with 13 bases between the two germline ends. The CDR3 runs to 15 residues. Germline lookup yields CDR1 GTSNPN and CDR2 SVGIG (reference sequence).

The genes are TRBV9 and TRBJ2-2; 10 nucleotides match TRBD1. The length of the CDR3 is 16 residues. V was pared by 4 bases and J by 6 bases, with 9 bases of the junction left unmatched. From germline, CDR1 is SGDLS and CDR2 YYNGEE. CDR3 sequence: CASSFLDRGRAGELFF. The DNA for the CDR3 is TGTGCCAGCAGCTTTTTAGACAGGGGGCGTGCCGGGGAGCTGTTTTTT.

This chain joins TRBV7-2 and TRBJ1-5; the D is unclear. The CDR3 sequence is 14 residues long. Per the germline V gene, CDR1 is SGHTA and CDR2 is FQGNSA. V was trimmed by 1 base and J by 0 bases, leaving 4 bases between them. The DNA for the CDR3 is TGTGCCAGCAGCTTAGTAAATAGCAATCAGCCCCAGCATTTT. This codes for CASSLVNSNQPQHF.

This clone was recorded a few times. The J gene is TRBJ2-7, the V gene TRBV28, with 7 bases matching TRBD1. V trimming: 6 bases; J trimming: 0 bases; junction bases outside the gene matches: 8. Germline assignment: CDR1 MDHEN and CDR2 SYDVKM. The CDR3 extends over 15 amino acids. The CDR3 DNA reads as TGTGCCAGCAGAGGCGACAGGGTCCCCTCCTACGAGCAGTACTTC. Protein: CASRGDRVPSYEQYF. Combining the CDR3 with reference TRBV28 and TRBJ2-7 gives the whole variable domain DVKVTQSSRYLVKRTGEKVFLECVQDMDHENMFWYRQDPGLGLRLIYFSYDVKMKEKGDIPEGYSVSREKKERFSLILESASTNQTSMYLCASRGDRVPSYEQYFGPGTRLTVT.

The chain links TRBV10-3 to TRBJ2-7; D gene uncertain. The CDR3 runs to 15 residues. Germline V gene lookup returns CDR1 ENHRY and CDR2 SYGVKD. V was pared by 0 bases and J by 0 bases, with 9 bases between. CDR3 sequence reads: CAISESSVSSYEQYF. CDR3 bases: TGTGCCATCAGTGAGTCTTCCGTCAGCTCCTACGAGCAGTACTTC.

The CDR3 DNA reads TGTGCCAGCAGCTTTCCTGGACAGGAAGAGTTTGACTATGGCTACACCTTC. Residues: CASSFPGQEEFDYGYTF. J is TRBJ1-2 and V is TRBV5-4, with 7 nucleotides matching TRBD1. Germline CDR1 reads SGHNT; CDR2 reads YYREEE (reference sequence). Germline trimming cut 2 bases from V and 3 bases from J; bases unmatched to any gene: 13. CDR3 length: 17 residues. Complete variable domain (other parts from reference TRBV5-4 and TRBJ1-2): ETGVTQSPTHLIKTRGQQVTLRCSSQSGHNTVSWYQQALGQGPQFIFQYYREEENGRGNFPPRFSGLQFPNYSSELNVNALELDDSALYLCASSFPGQEEFDYGYTFGSGTRLTVV.

The chain has TRBV6-2 or TRBV6-3 and TRBJ1-2, with 9 nucleotides matching TRBD1. The CDR3 consists of 14 residues. CDR1 is MNHEY, CDR2 SVGEGT, per germline. The V segment lost 5 bases and the J segment 5 bases; nucleotides outside the gene matches: 6. The CDR3 DNA follows: TGTGCCAGCAGTCTTAGACAGGGGGGATATGGCTACACCTTC. This encodes CASSLRQGGYGYTF.

This chain uses TRBV5-4 with TRBJ2-1; TRBD2 agrees at 14 bases. This CDR3 spans 15 amino acids. Trimming cost V 1 base and J 10 bases; bases outside gene matches: 4. The germline V gene encodes CDR1 SGHNT and CDR2 YYREEE (reference sequence). The CDR3 nucleotides are TGTGCCAGCAGCTTGCCAAGACTAGCGGGGGGGGAGCAGTTCTTC. Translation gives CASSLPRLAGGEQFF.

The chain recombines TRBV4-2 with TRBJ2-5; D gene ambiguous. V lost 1 base and J 0 bases, leaving 9 bases between the germline ends. The CDR3 spans 15 residues. CDR1 LGHNA and CDR2 YNFKEQ come from the germline V gene. The CDR3 region is CASSQVQIYQETQYF. CDR3 nucleotides: TGTGCCAGCAGCCAAGTGCAGATCTACCAAGAGACCCAGTACTTC.

CDR3 sequence (DNA): TGCGCCAGCAGCTTCGGACTAGCGGGGGGGAAAGAGACCCAGTACTTC. It is translated as CASSFGLAGGKETQYF. This rearrangement joins TRBV5-1 to TRBJ2-5; TRBD2 agrees at 15 bases. The CDR3 totals 16 residues. The ends lost 2 bases at V and 3 bases at J; junction bases unmatched: 2. Germline V lookup: CDR1 SGHRS, CDR2 YFSETQ.

Worth noting for this clone: Other DNA variants within this sample encode the same CDR3. The chain uses TRBV6-5 and TRBJ1-1, with D tentatively TRBD1 (6 bases). There are 15 residues in the CDR3. Trimming removed 0 bases from V and 2 bases from J, with 10 bases in between. Germline V CDR1 and CDR2: MNHEY, SVGAGI. CDR3 nucleotide sequence: TGTGCCAGCAGTTACTCGGGACAACTAAACACTGAAGCTTTCTTT. Its protein product is CASSYSGQLNTEAFF.

V and J are TRBV7-6 and TRBJ2-2; 9 nucleotides line up with TRBD2. Trimming removed 5 bases from V and 0 bases from J; junction bases left unmatched: 7. This CDR3 comprises 17 residues. Germline V lookup: CDR1 SGHVS, CDR2 FNYEAQ. CDR3 protein: CASSPRSGGPNTGELFF. Written as DNA, the CDR3 is TGTGCCAGCAGCCCACGAAGCGGGGGGCCGAACACCGGGGAGCTGTTTTTT.

The chain joins TRBV19 to TRBJ2-3; perhaps TRBD1 as D (6 bases). Germline V gene sequence: CDR1 LNHDA, CDR2 SQIVND (reference sequence). The V end lost 10 bases, the J end lost 0 bases, and 11 bases lay between the germline ends. The CDR3 is 13 residues long. In DNA form, the CDR3 reads TGTGCCACTACAGGGACCAGCACAGATACGCAGTATTTT. Its protein is CATTGTSTDTQYF.

The rearrangement links TRBV23-1 to TRBJ2-1; 7 nucleotides match TRBD2. TRBV23-1 is flagged as an ORF with uncertain function. The ends lost 4 bases at V and 7 bases at J; junction bases unmatched: 10. The CDR3 is 15 amino acids. The CDR3 here is CASSLPWGGRNEQFF. Here the CDR3 DNA reads TGCGCCAGCAGTCTTCCTTGGGGAGGGAGGAATGAGCAGTTCTTC.